This TCR beta chain was sequenced during a study of CD8 T cells in Susac syndrome. Between the trimmed V and J ends, which lost 1 base and 7 bases, there was a span of 17 bases. Germline V gene data show CDR1 as LNHNV and CDR2 as YYDKDF (reference sequence). This CDR3 region has 15 residues. Random hexamers served to reverse transcribe about 0.45 to 1 ug RNA. TCRdb re-called the immunoSEQ multiplex PCR reads through MiXCR, storing one row per CDR3 protein. The sample lists around 270,000 distinct CDR3 sequences; over 75% were seen once. The multiple sclerosis controls were treatment-naive patients affected by stable or active relapsing-remitting disease. TEMRA cells were enriched by FACS, while CD8+ and CD4+ T cells were obtained through a negative isolation that was performed magnetically.

Input material: CD8+ T cells from PBMCs. The receptor was isolated from a human donor with multiple sclerosis. The rearrangement joins TRBV15 to TRBJ2-7; possible D gene TRBD1, 6 bases. This chain's CDR3 is CATSRAPLVQGEQYF. CDR3 DNA: TGTGCCACCAGCAGAGCCCCCCTCGTACAGGGAGAGCAGTACTTC.